A selection of T cell receptor beta chains follows, all from one sample in a study of T cells after yellow fever vaccination. Each CDR3 protein is one row after TCRdb ran MiXCR on the 5' RACE reads. This table has roughly 120,000 distinct CDR3 sequences, under 9% appearing once. The starting material was CD8+ T cells sorted from PBMCs, obtained 45 days after the yellow fever booster vaccination. Source of these receptors: a man in his thirties or forties who received the YFV17D yellow fever vaccine. CDR3s include the opening cysteine and the closing phenylalanine or tryptophan. Each record gives: V gene, J gene, D gene, clone size, CDR3 protein, CDR3 DNA. The D gene is left open where the match is weak. The listing skips clone size in some rows; elsewhere it reads once, few, many or a size class.

TRBV20-1,TRBJ2-2,TRBD1,.,CSARDFGQGALTGELFF,TGCAGTGCTAGAGACTTTGGGCAGGGGGCTCTCACCGGGGAGCTGTTTTTT
TRBV12-3/TRBV12-4,TRBJ2-2,.,.,CASSLAWAIAPNSGELFF,TGTGCCAGCAGTTTAGCGTGGGCAATAGCGCCGAACTCCGGGGAGCTGTTTTTT
TRBV27,TRBJ2-1,.,.,CASTIKMIGGLEYNEQFF,TGTGCCAGCACCATAAAAATGATCGGGGGGCTAGAATACAATGAGCAGTTCTTC
TRBV2,TRBJ1-2,TRBD1,.,CASSGTGGEFYGYTF,TGTGCCAGCAGTGGGACAGGGGGGGAATTCTATGGCTACACCTTC
TRBV7-9,TRBJ2-1,.,many,CASSLGRILEQFF,TGTGCCAGCAGCTTAGGACGGATCCTTGAGCAGTTCTTC
TRBV4-2,TRBJ1-5,.,many,CASSQDPGAEPQHF,TGTGCCAGCAGCCAAGATCCAGGGGCTGAGCCCCAGCATTTT
TRBV5-1,TRBJ1-1,.,many,CASSAQGEAFF,TGCGCCAGCAGCGCACAGGGAGAGGCTTTCTTT
TRBV4-3,TRBJ2-1,.,many,CASSQVMSFNEQFF,TGCGCCAGCAGCCAAGTTATGTCTTTCAATGAGCAGTTCTTC
TRBV12-3/TRBV12-4,TRBJ2-7,TRBD1,.,CASSFGDSSYEQYF,TGTGCCAGCAGTTTTGGGGACAGCTCCTACGAGCAGTACTTC
TRBV27,TRBJ2-7,TRBD1,many,CASRYTGGTSSYEQYF,TGTGCCAGCAGATATACAGGGGGCACTAGCTCCTACGAGCAGTACTTC
TRBV7-6,TRBJ2-1,.,few,CASSLVSGAGLSYNEQFF,TGTGCCAGCAGCTTAGTGAGCGGAGCGGGCCTCTCCTACAATGAGCAGTTCTTC
TRBV5-1,TRBJ1-1,.,many,CASSLRDTEAFF,TGCGCCAGCAGCTTGAGGGACACTGAAGCTTTCTTT
TRBV5-5,TRBJ2-7,.,.,CASSQVGSAVGTYEQYF,TGTGCCAGCAGCCAGGTCGGATCCGCTGTGGGCACCTACGAGCAGTACTTC
TRBV29-1,TRBJ2-1,.,many,CSVDAMVLDEQFF,TGCAGCGTTGATGCCATGGTACTCGATGAGCAGTTCTTC
TRBV18,TRBJ2-7,.,many,CASSPQGPPTALLLNEQYF,TGTGCCAGCTCACCCCAGGGTCCGCCGACCGCCCTCCTCCTAAACGAGCAGTACTTC
TRBV11-2,TRBJ2-7,TRBD1,many,CASSFGQGPLSYEQYF,TGTGCCAGCAGCTTCGGACAGGGTCCCCTCTCCTACGAGCAGTACTTC
TRBV11-2,TRBJ1-2,TRBD1,many,CASSLRPDRGNYGYTF,TGTGCCAGCAGCCTTAGACCCGACAGGGGTAACTATGGCTACACCTTC
TRBV10-3,TRBJ2-2,TRBD1,few,CAISESGTGIAGELFF,TGTGCCATCAGTGAGTCGGGGACAGGGATCGCCGGGGAGCTGTTTTTT
TRBV24-1,TRBJ1-5,.,few,CATSDSPHSRDQPQHF,TGTGCCACCAGTGATTCCCCTCACTCGAGGGACCAGCCCCAGCATTTT
TRBV15,TRBJ1-2,.,.,CATSRRTGDYGYTF,TGTGCCACCAGCAGAAGGACGGGGGACTATGGCTACACCTTC
TRBV5-1,TRBJ1-5,.,many,CASSLGGSYSNQPQHF,TGCGCCAGCAGCTTGGGTGGCAGCTATAGCAATCAGCCCCAGCATTTT
TRBV6-2/TRBV6-3,TRBJ2-1,TRBD1,many,CASKTGTGELGEQFF,TGTGCCAGCAAGACCGGGACAGGGGAGTTAGGGGAGCAGTTCTTC
TRBV7-6,TRBJ2-7,.,many,CASSLQGGGFSYEQYF,TGTGCCAGCAGCTTACAAGGGGGGGGCTTTTCCTACGAGCAGTACTTC
TRBV4-1,TRBJ2-5,TRBD1,many,CASSSHTGASGETQYF,TGCGCCAGCAGCAGCCACACAGGGGCGAGTGGGGAGACCCAGTACTTC
TRBV12-3/TRBV12-4,TRBJ2-1,.,many,CASSSPGNEQFF,TGTGCCAGCAGTTCGCCGGGCAATGAGCAGTTCTTC
TRBV5-1,TRBJ2-7,TRBD1,few,CASSLSPGQGGYEQYF,TGCGCCAGCAGCTTGTCCCCGGGACAGGGTGGGTACGAGCAGTACTTC
TRBV6-5,TRBJ2-1,.,many,CASSYGGYNEQFF,TGTGCCAGCAGTTACGGGGGGTACAATGAGCAGTTCTTC
TRBV15,TRBJ2-2,.,.,CATSREWLEGVTGELFF,TGTGCCACCAGCAGAGAGTGGTTAGAGGGGGTCACCGGGGAGCTGTTTTTT
TRBV6-2/TRBV6-3,TRBJ2-1,.,many,CASSYDPGGGRSFNEQFF,TGTGCCAGCAGTTACGACCCAGGGGGCGGGAGATCGTTCAATGAGCAGTTCTTC
TRBV28,TRBJ2-7,.,many,CASRDYAGEQYF,TGTGCCAGCAGGGACTACGCAGGGGAGCAGTACTTC
TRBV7-2,TRBJ2-7,TRBD2,many,CASSLGGGTSVAYEQYF,TGTGCCAGCAGCTTAGGGGGAGGGACTAGCGTAGCCTACGAGCAGTACTTC
TRBV29-1,TRBJ2-7,.,few,CSVSTTASYEQYF,TGCAGCGTATCAACTACAGCCTCCTACGAGCAGTACTTC
TRBV11-2,TRBJ2-2,.,many,CASSLEAHPTGELFF,TGTGCCAGCAGCTTAGAAGCACACCCCACCGGGGAGCTGTTTTTT
TRBV6-2/TRBV6-3,TRBJ2-3,TRBD1,.,CASSYFGTGGIDTQYF,TGTGCCAGCAGTTACTTCGGGACAGGCGGCATAGATACGCAGTATTTT